The sequence of this TCR beta chain was determined in a study of blood T cells in healthy people across ages. Sample-barcoded 5' priming and a J-beta primer mix drove a second PCR of about 7 to 12 cycles. TCRdb re-called the 5' RACE reads with MiXCR, one entry per CDR3 protein. The data show 1,100,000 or so distinct CDR3 sequences, more than 35% seen once. Germline CDR1 reads SNHLY; CDR2 reads FYNNEI. The CDR3 contains 14 residues. J lost 9 bases, V lost 6 bases, and 8 bases had no gene match. This clonotype originated in a woman aged 55-70 years in good health. The chain couples TRBV2 to TRBJ1-6; 7 positions agree with TRBD1. Sequences were obtained from blood. This chain's CDR3 is CASRGTAPSSPLHF. CDR3 bases: TGTGCCAGCAGGGGGACAGCACCATCTTCACCCCTCCACTTT.